This T cell receptor (beta chain) is from a study of OX40 agonist ivuxolimab in advanced cancers. At the level of the study: The patients' treatment was ivuxolimab, an agonistic anti-OX40 (CD134) antibody. A mean age of around 60 years, range roughly 20 to 85, was recorded, and approximately 79% were male. Points from the study as a whole: On average, CD8+ T cells had more expanded clones than CD4+.

The CDR3 totals 17 residues. Germline V gene lookup returns CDR1 LNHDA and CDR2 SQIVND (reference sequence). V lost 8 bases and J lost 1, with 23 bases in between. Details on this clone: Antigen: not known.

TCRdb's copy holds only in-frame clones and misses some; the assay was immunoSEQ multiplex PCR. The data show under 100,000 clones, about 85% seen once. The gene calls are TRBV19 and TRBJ1-1, with D possibly matching TRBD1 (5 bases). The clonotype comes from an adult with an advanced solid tumor such as melanoma, head and neck, liver or kidney cancer. The sample was CD4+ or CD8+ T cells sorted from blood, taken in a trial of the OX40 agonist ivuxolimab. This CDR3 is CASRRDLEGWENTEAFF. CDR3 DNA sequence: TGTGCCAGTCGCAGAGATTTAGAGGGGTGGGAGAACACTGAAGCTTTCTTT.